The clone carrying this T cell receptor beta chain was observed once. The germline V gene has CDR1 MGHDK and CDR2 SYGVNS. This CDR3 has 13 amino acids. V shed 6 bases, J shed 9 bases, and the junction held 10 bases outside the gene matches. This specimen belongs to a study of cytomegalovirus exposure and HLA in healthy donors. Sequencing used immunoSEQ multiplex PCR; TCRdb keeps in-frame clones, though not all of them. The table lists around 120,000 clones, 70% to 90% of them singletons. The genes are TRBV25-1 and TRBJ2-7, with 8 nucleotides matching TRBD1. Sequenced sample: PBMCs. The sequence derives from a woman aged 18-35 years in good health and CMV-seronegative. In DNA, the CDR3 is TGTGCCAGCAGGCCGGGACAGGCGAACGGGCAGTACTTC. Amino acid sequence: CASRPGQANGQYF.